Listed below are T cell receptor beta chains from one sample, sequenced in a study of blood T cells in healthy people across ages. Via MiXCR, TCRdb re-called the 5' RACE reads, giving one row per CDR3 protein. This sample has hundreds of thousands of distinct CDR3 sequences, with roughly a quarter found just once. These data also featured in a second study, about T cells of mothers and their children.

The sequenced sample was blood. These receptors all come from a boy younger than 10 in good health. Each CDR3 is given with its conserved first and last residue. Each record gives: J gene, D gene, V gene, clone size, CDR3 DNA, CDR3 protein. A D gene is named only where the DNA matches it firmly. The size field is filled for only some rows; it gives once, few, many or a size class.

TRBJ1-1 - TRBV14 - TGTGCCAGCAGCCAAAACCTCGATTACACTGAAGCTTTCTTT CASSQNLDYTEAFF
TRBJ1-1 - TRBV12-3/TRBV12-4 - TGTGCCAGCAGTTTATCTCCAGGGAGGGAAGCTTTCTTT CASSLSPGREAFF
TRBJ2-7 - TRBV5-1 - TGCGCCAGCAGCTTGGAGGGACGTACGAGCAGGGGATACAGTTACGAGCAGTACTTC CASSLEGRTSRGYSYEQYF
TRBJ1-1 - TRBV6-5 - TGTGCCAGCAGTTACTCGAAGGTCTACATGAACACTGAAGCTTTCTTT CASSYSKVYMNTEAFF
TRBJ2-4 - TRBV21-1 - TGTGCCAGCAGACCCACAGGGGGCTTCGCCAAAAACATTCAGTACTTC CASRPTGGFAKNIQYF
TRBJ2-3 TRBD2 TRBV29-1 - TGCAGCGTTGGACTAGCAGAGGATACGCAGTATTTT CSVGLAEDTQYF
TRBJ2-7 TRBD1 TRBV28 - TGTGCCAGCAGGAAGGACAGGGGGCGTAACGAGCAGTACTTC CASRKDRGRNEQYF
TRBJ2-5 TRBD1 TRBV6-5 - TGTGCCAGCAGTATCCGAGGGACAGGGGAAGAGACCCAGTACTTC CASSIRGTGEETQYF
TRBJ1-2 TRBD1 TRBV5-5 - TGTGCCAGCAGCGAAAAGCTGACAGGGTCTATAAACTATGGCTACACCTTC CASSEKLTGSINYGYTF
TRBJ2-1 TRBD2 TRBV18 few TGTGCCAGCTCACCCGGGACTAGCGGTACCAATGAGCAGTTCTTC CASSPGTSGTNEQFF
TRBJ2-7 - TRBV20-1 - TGCAGTGTACTAGACGCCTACGAGCAGTACTTC CSVLDAYEQYF
TRBJ2-4 TRBD2 TRBV9 few TGTGCCAGCAGCGAGGGGACTACCCGAGAAAACATTCAGTACTTC CASSEGTTRENIQYF
TRBJ2-2 TRBD1 TRBV20-1 - TGCAGTGCTAGAGCTCCGGGACAGGGGGCGACAGGGGAGCTGTTTTTT CSARAPGQGATGELFF
TRBJ2-5 TRBD1 TRBV19 - TGTGCCAGTAGTATGGGCCGGGACAGGAGAGAGACCCAGTACTTC CASSMGRDRRETQYF
TRBJ1-3 - TRBV7-2 - TGTGCCAGCAGCTTAACCAGGGACGGAAACACCATATATTTT CASSLTRDGNTIYF
TRBJ2-5 - TRBV10-3 few TGTGCCATCAGGGGTCTAGAGAAAGAGACCCAGTACTTC CAIRGLEKETQYF
TRBJ2-3 - TRBV6-6 few TGTGCCAGCTCGACCAAGAGCACAGATACGCAGTATTTT CASSTKSTDTQYF
TRBJ1-2 - TRBV5-1 - TGCGCCAGCAGCTTGTTGGGGGCAGCGGATGGCTACACCTTC CASSLLGAADGYTF
TRBJ2-5 TRBD1 TRBV12-3/TRBV12-4 few TGTGCCAGCAGACCACAGGGGGCAAAAGAGACCCAGTACTTC CASRPQGAKETQYF
TRBJ2-1 TRBD1 TRBV7-2 - TGTGCCAGCAGCTTAGTGGGGACAGGTGAGCAGTTCTTC CASSLVGTGEQFF
TRBJ2-5 - TRBV10-3 few TGTGCCATCAGTGAACCCCCGGCCCAAGAGACCCAGTACTTC CAISEPPAQETQYF
TRBJ1-4 - TRBV29-1 - TGCAGCGTTGATTCGCCAGGGTCTAATGAAAAACCGTTTTTT CSVDSPGSNEKPFF
TRBJ2-3 - TRBV12-3/TRBV12-4 - TGTGCCAGCAGTTTCTTAATGGGAGATACGCAGTATTTT CASSFLMGDTQYF
TRBJ2-1 TRBD2 TRBV10-3 - TGTGCCATCAGCCCTAGCGGGAGAACGACCTACAATGACCAGTTCTTC CAISPSGRTTYNDQFF
TRBJ2-1 - TRBV5-1 - TGCGCCAGCAGCTTGGAAGAGAGCTCCTACAATGAGCAGTTCTTC CASSLEESSYNEQFF
TRBJ2-7 TRBD1 TRBV9 few TGTGCCAGCAGCGTAGACCCCGGGACAGGCGCCTCCTACGAGCAGTACTTC CASSVDPGTGASYEQYF
TRBJ1-1 - TRBV20-1 - TGCAGTGCTAGACAGTGGATCGACACTGAAGCTTTCTTT CSARQWIDTEAFF
TRBJ2-3 TRBD2 TRBV12-3/TRBV12-4 - TGTGCCAGCTGGGGTAGGGCGGGAGGGTACACAGATACGCAGTATTTT CASWGRAGGYTDTQYF
TRBJ2-5 - TRBV30 few TGTGCCTGGAGTGGCCAGGGGGGTTGGAAGCAGTACTTC CAWSGQGGWKQYF
TRBJ2-2 - TRBV10-2 - TGCGCCAGCAGTGGTAGGCTCGCGAACACCGGGGAGCTGTTTTTT CASSGRLANTGELFF
TRBJ2-7 TRBD1 TRBV7-9 - TGTGCCAGCAGCTCAACCCTGACTACAGGGGAGCCATTCTACGAGCAGTACTTC CASSSTLTTGEPFYEQYF
TRBJ2-5 - TRBV3-1 - TGTGCCAGCAGCCAAGACCTTGAAGGGCCGACTAGAGCGGAGACCCAGTACTTC CASSQDLEGPTRAETQYF
TRBJ1-4 - TRBV20-1 few TGCAGTGCCCTGAGGGGGACTGCCAATGAAAAACTGTTTTTT CSALRGTANEKLFF